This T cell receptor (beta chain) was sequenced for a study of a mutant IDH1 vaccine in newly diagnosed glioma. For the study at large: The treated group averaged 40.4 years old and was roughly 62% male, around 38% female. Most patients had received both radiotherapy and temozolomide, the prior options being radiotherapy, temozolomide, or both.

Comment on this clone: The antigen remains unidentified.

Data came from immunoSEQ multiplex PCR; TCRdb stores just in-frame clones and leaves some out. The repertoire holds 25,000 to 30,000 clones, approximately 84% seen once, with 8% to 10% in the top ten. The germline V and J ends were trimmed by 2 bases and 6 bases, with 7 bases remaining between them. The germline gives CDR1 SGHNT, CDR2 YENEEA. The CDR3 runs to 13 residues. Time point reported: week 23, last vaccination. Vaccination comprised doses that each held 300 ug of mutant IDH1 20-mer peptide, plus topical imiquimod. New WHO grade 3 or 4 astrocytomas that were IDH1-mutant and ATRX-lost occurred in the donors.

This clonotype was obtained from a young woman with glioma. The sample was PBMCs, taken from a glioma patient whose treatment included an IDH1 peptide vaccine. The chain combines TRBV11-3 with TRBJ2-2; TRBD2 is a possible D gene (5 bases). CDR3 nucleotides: TGTGCCAGCAGCTTAAACGGGGCCGGGGAGCTGTTTTTT. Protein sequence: CASSLNGAGELFF.